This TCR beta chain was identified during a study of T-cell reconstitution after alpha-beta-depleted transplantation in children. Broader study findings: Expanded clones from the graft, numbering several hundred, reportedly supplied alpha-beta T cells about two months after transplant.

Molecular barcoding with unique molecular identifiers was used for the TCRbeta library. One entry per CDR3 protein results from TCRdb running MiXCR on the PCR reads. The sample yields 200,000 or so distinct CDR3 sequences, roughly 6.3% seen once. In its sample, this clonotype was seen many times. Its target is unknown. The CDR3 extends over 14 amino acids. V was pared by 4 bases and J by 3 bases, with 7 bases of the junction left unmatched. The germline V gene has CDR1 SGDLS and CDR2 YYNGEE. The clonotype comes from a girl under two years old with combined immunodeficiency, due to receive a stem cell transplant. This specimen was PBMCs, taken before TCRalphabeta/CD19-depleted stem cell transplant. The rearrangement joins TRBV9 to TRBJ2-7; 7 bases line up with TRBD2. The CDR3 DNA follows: TGTGCCAGCAGCCCCGGACTAGGCGTCTACGAGCAGTACTTC. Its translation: CASSPGLGVYEQYF.